Each of the 14 T cell receptor beta chains below was sequenced from the same sample in a study of blood T cell repertoires in COVID-19. Generated by immunoSEQ multiplex PCR, the TCRdb table keeps only in-frame clones and is missing some. The sample carries hundreds of thousands of clones, approximately 78% recorded once. Sequenced sample: peripheral blood. The receptor set was obtained from a woman older than 75 with acute or convalescent COVID-19.

The CDR3 loop reads CATMTGDSYEQYF. Written as DNA, the CDR3 is TGTGCCACTATGACAGGGGATTCCTACGAGCAGTACTTC. The chain recombines TRBV19 with TRBJ2-7; 8 bases are shared with TRBD1. Germline loops: CDR1 LNHDA, CDR2 SQIVND (reference sequence). V was pared by 10 bases and J by 1 base, with 6 bases of the junction left unmatched. The CDR3 totals 13 residues.

The genes are TRBV6-5 and TRBJ1-1; TRBD1 aligns across 7 bases. V was pared by 7 bases and J by 4 bases, with 9 bases of the junction left unmatched. Germline V gene sequence: CDR1 MNHEY, CDR2 SVGAGI. The CDR3 totals 14 residues. DNA of the CDR3: TGTGCCAGCAATAACCAGGGGGTTGGCACTGAAGCTTTCTTT. Translated: CASNNQGVGTEAFF.

This chain joins TRBV30 and TRBJ1-2; possible D gene TRBD1, 6 bases. V lost 0 bases and J lost 3, with 14 bases in between. The CDR3 extends over 15 amino acids. The germline gives CDR1 GTSNPN, CDR2 SVGIG (reference sequence). For the CDR3, the DNA is TGTGCCTGGAGTGTAGAGCCAGGGGATTACTATGGCTACACCTTC. Its translation: CAWSVEPGDYYGYTF.

This chain uses TRBV6-6 with TRBJ2-7; TRBD1 might be the D (6 bases). The germline gives CDR1 MNHNY, CDR2 SVGAGI (reference sequence). V gave up 6 bases and J gave up 0 bases, with 12 bases separating them. CDR3 length: 14 residues. The DNA of the CDR3 is TGTGCCAGCAGCCAATCACAGGGCTCCTACGAGCAGTACTTC. It codes for CASSQSQGSYEQYF.

This clone turned up a few times. The chain joins TRBV6-1 to TRBJ1-2, with TRBD1 matching over 9 bases. The germline V gene encodes CDR1 MNHNS and CDR2 SASEGT. The CDR3 is 14 amino acids. J gave up 7 bases and V 2 bases, and 5 bases lay outside the gene matches. CDR3 bases: TGTGCCAGCAGTGAACGGGACAGGGTCGGTGGCTACACCTTC. Its protein product is CASSERDRVGGYTF.

J is TRBJ1-1 and V is TRBV21-1; TRBD1 is taken as the D call from the table, unchecked against the DNA. TRBV21-1 constitutes a pseudogene. This CDR3 has 12 residues. CDR3: CASTTNLDSSFF. For the CDR3, the DNA is TGTGCCAGCACGACGAACCTTGACAGTTCTTTCTTT.

The chain carries TRBV6-5 and TRBJ2-7; possibly TRBD1 for D (6 bases). The V gene lost 4 bases and the J gene lost 0 bases, with 13 bases spanning the gap. Germline CDR1 and CDR2: MNHEY and SVGAGI. The CDR3 consists of 15 residues. Written as DNA, the CDR3 is TGTGCCAGCAGTTTACAGGGAAGGAACTCCTACGAGCAGTACTTC. Protein product: CASSLQGRNSYEQYF.

The gene calls are TRBV7-2 and TRBJ1-4; 9 nucleotides agree with TRBD1. CDR1 is SGHTA, CDR2 FQGNSA, per germline. J lost 6 bases, V lost 7 bases, and 6 bases had no gene match. The CDR3 consists of 14 residues. The CDR3 DNA reads as TGTGCCAGCACCAGGGACAGGGCGGATGAAAAACTGTTTTTT. Amino acid sequence: CASTRDRADEKLFF.

This sequence joins TRBV28 and TRBJ2-7; TRBD2 is a possible D gene (6 bases). V lost 6 bases to trimming and J lost 3 bases, with 18 bases between them. In germline, CDR1 is MDHEN, CDR2 SYDVKM. The CDR3 sequence is 15 residues long. CDR3 loop: CASSRGTLAHYEQYF. CDR3 DNA sequence: TGTGCCAGCAGCCGGGGGACTCTGGCCCACTACGAGCAGTACTTC. Full variable domain (outside the CDR3, taken from reference TRBV28 and TRBJ2-7): DVKVTQSSRYLVKRTGEKVFLECVQDMDHENMFWYRQDPGLGLRLIYFSYDVKMKEKGDIPEGYSVSREKKERFSLILESASTNQTSMYLCASSRGTLAHYEQYFGPGTRLTVT.

The table lists this clone with a few counts. J is TRBJ2-3 and V is TRBV3-1 (or the pseudogene TRBV3-2); 7 bases line up with TRBD1. With 5 bases clipped from V and 0 bases from J, the junction kept 5 bases outside the gene matches. This CDR3 has 15 amino acids. CDR1 and CDR2 from the germline V gene are LGHDT and YNNKEL (reference sequence). CDR3 region: CASSFQTGSTDTQYF. In DNA, the CDR3 is TGTGCCAGCAGCTTTCAGACAGGGAGCACAGATACGCAGTATTTT.

The V gene is TRBV6-5, the J gene TRBJ2-3; D is perhaps TRBD2 (5 bases). The CDR3 spans 14 residues. Germline CDR1 and CDR2: MNHEY and SVGAGI. V lost 5 bases to trimming and J lost 1 base, with 10 bases between them. The CDR3 sequence is CASSRSGGTDTQYF. The CDR3 DNA reads as TGTGCCAGCAGTAGATCCGGGGGCACAGATACGCAGTATTTT.

This clone was counted only a few times. This chain uses TRBV28 with TRBJ2-5; 11 nucleotides align to TRBD2. V was pared by 7 bases and J by 4 bases, with 5 bases of the junction left unmatched. The CDR3 contains 14 residues. Per germline, CDR1 MDHEN and CDR2 SYDVKM. CDR3 bases: TGTGCCAGCACCCTAGCGGGAGGCCCAGAGACCCAGTACTTC. Translation: CASTLAGGPETQYF.

The rearrangement uses TRBV7-9 and TRBJ2-2, with TRBD2 identical over 11 bases. After removal of 4 bases from V and 4 bases from J, the junction contained 5 bases not matched to a gene. This CDR3 has 16 amino acids. Germline V lookup: CDR1 SEHNR, CDR2 FQNEAQ (reference sequence). The CDR3 DNA reads as TGTGCCAGCAGCTCGAGACTAGCGGGGACCACCGGGGAGCTGTTTTTT. Its protein product is CASSSRLAGTTGELFF.

The chain couples TRBV12-5 to TRBJ1-1; TRBD1 might be the D (5 bases). Germline CDR1 is LGHNT and CDR2 is FRNRAP. V lost 0 bases to trimming and J lost 1 base, with 9 bases between them. This CDR3 is 15 amino acids long. The CDR3 DNA is TGTGCTAGTGGTTTGGTAAGGGGTGCGAACACTGAAGCTTTCTTT. Protein sequence: CASGLVRGANTEAFF.